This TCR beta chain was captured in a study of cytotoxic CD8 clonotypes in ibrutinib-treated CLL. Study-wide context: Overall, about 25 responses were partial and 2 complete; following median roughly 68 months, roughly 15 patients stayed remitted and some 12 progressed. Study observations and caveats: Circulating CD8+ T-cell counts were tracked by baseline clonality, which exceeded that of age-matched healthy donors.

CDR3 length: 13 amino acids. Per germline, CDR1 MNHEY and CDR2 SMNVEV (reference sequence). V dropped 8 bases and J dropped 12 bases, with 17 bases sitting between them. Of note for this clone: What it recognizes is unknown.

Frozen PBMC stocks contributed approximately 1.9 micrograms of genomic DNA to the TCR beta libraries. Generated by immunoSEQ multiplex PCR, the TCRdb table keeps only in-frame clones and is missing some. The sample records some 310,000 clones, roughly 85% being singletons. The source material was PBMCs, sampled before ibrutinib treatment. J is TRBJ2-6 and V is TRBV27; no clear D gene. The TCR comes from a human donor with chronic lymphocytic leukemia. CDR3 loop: CASGFSSVTVLTF. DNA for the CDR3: TGTGCCAGCGGATTTTCTTCGGTCACCGTCCTGACTTTC.